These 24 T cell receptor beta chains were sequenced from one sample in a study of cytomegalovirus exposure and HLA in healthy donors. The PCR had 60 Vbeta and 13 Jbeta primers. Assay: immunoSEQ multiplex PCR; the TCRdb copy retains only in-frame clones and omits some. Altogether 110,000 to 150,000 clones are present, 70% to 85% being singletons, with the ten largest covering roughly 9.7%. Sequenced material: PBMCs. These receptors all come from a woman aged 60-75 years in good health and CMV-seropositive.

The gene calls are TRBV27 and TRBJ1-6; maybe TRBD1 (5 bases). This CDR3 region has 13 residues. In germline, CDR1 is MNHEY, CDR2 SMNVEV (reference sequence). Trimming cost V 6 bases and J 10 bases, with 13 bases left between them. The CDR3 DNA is TGTGCCAGCAGATATGGGGGGATCTCACCCCTCCACTTT. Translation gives CASRYGGISPLHF.

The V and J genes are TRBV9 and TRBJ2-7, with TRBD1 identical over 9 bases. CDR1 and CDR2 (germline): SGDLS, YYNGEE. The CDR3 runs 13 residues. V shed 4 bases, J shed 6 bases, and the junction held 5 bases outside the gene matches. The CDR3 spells CASSPDRGGEQYF. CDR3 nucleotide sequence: TGTGCCAGCAGCCCGGACAGGGGAGGCGAGCAGTACTTC.

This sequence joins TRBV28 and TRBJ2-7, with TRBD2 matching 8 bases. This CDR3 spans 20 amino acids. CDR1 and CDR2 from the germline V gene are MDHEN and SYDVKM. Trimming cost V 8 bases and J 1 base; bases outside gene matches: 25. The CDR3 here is CASGSLLGPAGVRSSYEQYF. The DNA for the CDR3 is TGTGCCAGCGGTAGTTTACTGGGGCCAGCGGGAGTGAGAAGTTCCTACGAGCAGTACTTC. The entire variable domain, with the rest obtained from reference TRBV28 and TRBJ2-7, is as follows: DVKVTQSSRYLVKRTGEKVFLECVQDMDHENMFWYRQDPGLGLRLIYFSYDVKMKEKGDIPEGYSVSREKKERFSLILESASTNQTSMYLCASGSLLGPAGVRSSYEQYFGPGTRLTVT.

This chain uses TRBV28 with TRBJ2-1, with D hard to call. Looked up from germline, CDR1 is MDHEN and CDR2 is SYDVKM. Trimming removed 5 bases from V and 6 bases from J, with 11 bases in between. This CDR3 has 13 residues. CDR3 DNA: TGTGCCAGCAGTCCTCCAGGCGCCAATGAGCAGTTCTTC. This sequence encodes CASSPPGANEQFF.

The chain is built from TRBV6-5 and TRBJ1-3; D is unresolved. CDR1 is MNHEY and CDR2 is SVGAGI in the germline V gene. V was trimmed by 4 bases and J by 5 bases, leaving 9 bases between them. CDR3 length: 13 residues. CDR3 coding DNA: TGTGCCAGCAGTTTGTCCCGTAGAAACACCATATATTTT. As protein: CASSLSRRNTIYF.

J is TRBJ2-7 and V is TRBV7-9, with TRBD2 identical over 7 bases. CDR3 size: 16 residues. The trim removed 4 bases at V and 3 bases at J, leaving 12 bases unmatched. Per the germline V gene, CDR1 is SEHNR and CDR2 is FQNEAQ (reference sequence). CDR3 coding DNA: TGTGCCAGCAGCTCTCACGGCGGGAGTGGGGTCTACGAGCAGTACTTC. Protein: CASSSHGGSGVYEQYF.

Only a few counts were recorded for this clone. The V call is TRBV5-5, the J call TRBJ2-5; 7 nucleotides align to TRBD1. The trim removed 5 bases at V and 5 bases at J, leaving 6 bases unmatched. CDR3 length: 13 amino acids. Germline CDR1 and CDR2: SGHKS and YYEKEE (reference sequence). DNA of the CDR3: TGTGCCAGCAGGGACCAAGGGGGCGAGACCCAGTACTTC. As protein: CASRDQGGETQYF.

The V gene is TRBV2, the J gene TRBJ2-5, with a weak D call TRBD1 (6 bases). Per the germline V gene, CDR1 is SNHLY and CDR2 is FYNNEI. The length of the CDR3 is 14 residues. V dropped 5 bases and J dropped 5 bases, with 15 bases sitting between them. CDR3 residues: CASSSRTVWETQYF. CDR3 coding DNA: TGTGCCAGCAGTTCCAGGACAGTTTGGGAGACCCAGTACTTC.

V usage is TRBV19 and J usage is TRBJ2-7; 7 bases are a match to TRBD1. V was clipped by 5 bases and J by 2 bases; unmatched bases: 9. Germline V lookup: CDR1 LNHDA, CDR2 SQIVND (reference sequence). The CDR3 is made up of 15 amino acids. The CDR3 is CASSLRTGQAYEQYF. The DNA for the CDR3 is TGTGCCAGTAGTCTCCGGACAGGACAGGCCTACGAGCAGTACTTC.

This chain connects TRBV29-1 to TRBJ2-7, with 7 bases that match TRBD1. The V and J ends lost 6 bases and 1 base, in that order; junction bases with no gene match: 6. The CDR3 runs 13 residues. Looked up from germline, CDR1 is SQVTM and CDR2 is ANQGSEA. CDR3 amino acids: CSVRDSRSYEQYF. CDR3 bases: TGCAGCGTACGGGACAGCCGATCCTACGAGCAGTACTTC.

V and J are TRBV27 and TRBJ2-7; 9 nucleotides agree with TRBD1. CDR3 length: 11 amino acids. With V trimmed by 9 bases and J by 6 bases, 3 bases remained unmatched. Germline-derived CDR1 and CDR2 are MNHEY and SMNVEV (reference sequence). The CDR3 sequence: CASTGGFEQYF. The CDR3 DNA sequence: TGTGCCAGTACAGGGGGCTTCGAGCAGTACTTC.

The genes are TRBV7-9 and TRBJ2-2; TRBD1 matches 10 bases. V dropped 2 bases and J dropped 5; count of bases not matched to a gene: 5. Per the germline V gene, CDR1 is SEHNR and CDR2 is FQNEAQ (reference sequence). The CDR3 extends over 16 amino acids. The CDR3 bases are TGTGCCAGCAGCTTATTGGACAGGGGGAGGACCGGGGAGCTGTTTTTT. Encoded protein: CASSLLDRGRTGELFF. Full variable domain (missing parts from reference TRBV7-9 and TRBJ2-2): DTGVSQNPRHKITKRGQNVTFRCDPISEHNRLYWYRQTLGQGPEFLTYFQNEAQLEKSRLLSDRFSAERPKGSFSTLEIQRTEQGDSAMYLCASSLLDRGRTGELFFGEGSRLTVL.

The CDR3 DNA follows: TGTGCCAGCAGTTGGGACAGGGTTGGGTATGGCTACACCTTC. Translated: CASSWDRVGYGYTF. The V call is TRBV28, the J call TRBJ1-2, with 9 bases lining up with TRBD1. Germline V lookup: CDR1 MDHEN, CDR2 SYDVKM. Unmatched junction bases numbered 5, after V lost 4 bases and J lost 5 bases. The CDR3 sequence is 14 residues long.

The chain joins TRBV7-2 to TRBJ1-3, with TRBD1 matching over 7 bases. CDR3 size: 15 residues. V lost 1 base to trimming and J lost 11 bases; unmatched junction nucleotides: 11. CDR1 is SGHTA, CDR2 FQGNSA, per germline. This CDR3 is CASSLGQGGLRAIYF. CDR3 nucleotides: TGTGCCAGCAGCTTAGGACAGGGAGGTCTTAGGGCCATATATTTT.

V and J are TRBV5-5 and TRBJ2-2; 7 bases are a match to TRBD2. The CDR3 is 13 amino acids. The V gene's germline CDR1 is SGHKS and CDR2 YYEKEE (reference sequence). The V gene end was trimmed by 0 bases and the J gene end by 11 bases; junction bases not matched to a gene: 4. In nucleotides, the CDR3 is TGTGCCAGCAGCTTGGGCGGGGGATACGAGCTGTTTTTT. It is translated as CASSLGGGYELFF.

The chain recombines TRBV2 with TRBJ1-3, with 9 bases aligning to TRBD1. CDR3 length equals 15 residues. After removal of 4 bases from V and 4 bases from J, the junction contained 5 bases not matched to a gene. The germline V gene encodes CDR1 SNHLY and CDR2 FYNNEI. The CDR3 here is CASSGGQGIGNTIYF. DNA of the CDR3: TGTGCCAGCAGTGGGGGACAGGGTATCGGAAACACCATATATTTT.

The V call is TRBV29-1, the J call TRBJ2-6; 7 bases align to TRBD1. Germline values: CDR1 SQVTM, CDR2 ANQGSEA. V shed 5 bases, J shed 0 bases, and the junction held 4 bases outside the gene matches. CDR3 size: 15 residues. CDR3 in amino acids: CSVRDSTSGANVLTF. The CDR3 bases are TGCAGCGTTCGGGACAGTACCTCTGGGGCCAACGTCCTGACTTTC.

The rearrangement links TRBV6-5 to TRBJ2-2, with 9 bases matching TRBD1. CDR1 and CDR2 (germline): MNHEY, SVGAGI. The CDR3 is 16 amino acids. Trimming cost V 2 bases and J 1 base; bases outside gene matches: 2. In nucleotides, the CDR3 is TGTGCCAGCAGTTACCCGGGACAGGGGAACACCGGGGAGCTGTTTTTT. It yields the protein CASSYPGQGNTGELFF.

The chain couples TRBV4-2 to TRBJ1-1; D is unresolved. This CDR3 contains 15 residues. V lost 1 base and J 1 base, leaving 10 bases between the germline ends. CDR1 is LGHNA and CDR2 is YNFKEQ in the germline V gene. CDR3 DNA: TGTGCCAGCAGCCAAGCACCGGAGGGGAACACTGAAGCTTTCTTT. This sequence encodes CASSQAPEGNTEAFF.

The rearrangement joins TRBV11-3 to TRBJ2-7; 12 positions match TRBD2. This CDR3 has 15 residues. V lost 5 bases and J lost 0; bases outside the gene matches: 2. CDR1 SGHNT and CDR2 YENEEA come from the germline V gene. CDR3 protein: CASSVTSGSSYEQYF. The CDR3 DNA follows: TGTGCCAGCAGCGTGACTAGCGGGAGCTCCTACGAGCAGTACTTC.

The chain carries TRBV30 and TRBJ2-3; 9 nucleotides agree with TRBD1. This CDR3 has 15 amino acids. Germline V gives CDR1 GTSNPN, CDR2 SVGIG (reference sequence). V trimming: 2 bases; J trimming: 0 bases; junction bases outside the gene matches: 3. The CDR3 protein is CAWSFGTGSTDTQYF. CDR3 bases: TGTGCCTGGAGTTTCGGGACAGGGAGCACAGATACGCAGTATTTT.

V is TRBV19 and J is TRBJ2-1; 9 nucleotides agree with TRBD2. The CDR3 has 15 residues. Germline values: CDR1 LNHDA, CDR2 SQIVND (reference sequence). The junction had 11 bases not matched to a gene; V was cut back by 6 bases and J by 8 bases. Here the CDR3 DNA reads TGTGCCAGTAGGAACCGGAATCTAGCGGGGCATGAGCAGTTCTTC. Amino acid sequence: CASRNRNLAGHEQFF.

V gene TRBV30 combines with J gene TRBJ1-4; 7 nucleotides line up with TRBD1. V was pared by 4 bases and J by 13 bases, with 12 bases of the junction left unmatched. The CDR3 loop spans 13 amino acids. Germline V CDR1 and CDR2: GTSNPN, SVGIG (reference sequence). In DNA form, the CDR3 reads TGTGCCTGGACTATGACAGGGACATCCCGACTGTTTTTT. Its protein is CAWTMTGTSRLFF.

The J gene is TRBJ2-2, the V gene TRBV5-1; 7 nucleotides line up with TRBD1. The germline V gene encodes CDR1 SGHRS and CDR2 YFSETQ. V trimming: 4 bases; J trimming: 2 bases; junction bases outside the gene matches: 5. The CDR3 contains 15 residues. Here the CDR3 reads CASSSQGVNTGELFF. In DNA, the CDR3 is TGCGCCAGCAGCAGTCAGGGGGTCAACACCGGGGAGCTGTTTTTT.